This is a list of T cell receptor beta chains from one sample in a study. Using its own MiXCR run on the RT-PCR reads, TCRdb lists one record per CDR3 protein. The sample has fewer than 800,000 distinct CDR3 sequences, 14% seen once; the top ten hold roughly 3.6%. Input material: memory CD4+ T cells from blood. All receptors come from a female donor in good health, serving as a healthy control. CDR3s include the opening cysteine and the closing phenylalanine or tryptophan. The order of the fields is V gene, CDR3 protein.

TRBV6-2/TRBV6-3,CASSYSGTGGGYTF
TRBV10-3,CAIRGDRAQPQHF
TRBV7-2,CASSLTPGGDAEAFF
TRBV5-4,CASSLDRPGQIRNYGYTF
TRBV10-2,CASSEPGMAYEQYF
TRBV20-1,CSARENKGFKYEQYF
TRBV5-1,CASSLQVGYEQYF
TRBV7-2,CASSSGNLYGYTF
TRBV20-1,CSARNSNYGYTF
TRBV5-4,CASSSQGAGTNEKLFF
TRBV12-3/TRBV12-4,CASSQLGLKETQYF
TRBV4-1,CASSHGDRRNTEAFF
TRBV7-9,CASSLQGTMNTEAFF
TRBV12-3/TRBV12-4,CASSLAGVGNTIYF
TRBV20-1,CSAREPTGHGSYNEQFF